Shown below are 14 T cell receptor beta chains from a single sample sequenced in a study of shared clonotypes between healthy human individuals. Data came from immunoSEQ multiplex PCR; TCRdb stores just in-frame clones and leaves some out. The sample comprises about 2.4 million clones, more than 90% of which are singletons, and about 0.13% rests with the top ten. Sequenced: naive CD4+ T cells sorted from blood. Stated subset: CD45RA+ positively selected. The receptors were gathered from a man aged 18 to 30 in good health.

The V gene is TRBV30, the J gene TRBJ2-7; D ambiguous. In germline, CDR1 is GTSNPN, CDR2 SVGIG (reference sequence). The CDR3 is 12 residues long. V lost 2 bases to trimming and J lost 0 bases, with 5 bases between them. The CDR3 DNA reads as TGTGCCTGGAGTCAGAGCTCCTACGAGCAGTACTTC. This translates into CAWSQSSYEQYF.

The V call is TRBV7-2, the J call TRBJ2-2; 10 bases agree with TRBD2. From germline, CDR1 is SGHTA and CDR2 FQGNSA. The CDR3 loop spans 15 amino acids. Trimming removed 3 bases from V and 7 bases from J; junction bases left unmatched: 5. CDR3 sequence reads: CASSLTSGSHGELFF. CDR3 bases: TGTGCCAGCAGCTTGACTAGCGGGTCCCACGGGGAGCTGTTTTTT.

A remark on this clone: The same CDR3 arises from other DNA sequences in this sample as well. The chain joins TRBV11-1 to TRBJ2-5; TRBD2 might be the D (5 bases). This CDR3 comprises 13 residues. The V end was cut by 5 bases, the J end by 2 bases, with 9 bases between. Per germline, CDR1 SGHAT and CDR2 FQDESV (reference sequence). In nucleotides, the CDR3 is TGTGCCAGCAGCCTGGGAGTACAAGAGACCCAGTACTTC. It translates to CASSLGVQETQYF. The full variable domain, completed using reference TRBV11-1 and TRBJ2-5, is EAEVAQSPRYKITEKSQAVAFWCDPISGHATLYWYRQILGQGPELLVQFQDESVVDDSQLPKDRFSAERLKGVDSTLKIQPAELGDSAMYLCASSLGVQETQYFGPGTRLLVL.

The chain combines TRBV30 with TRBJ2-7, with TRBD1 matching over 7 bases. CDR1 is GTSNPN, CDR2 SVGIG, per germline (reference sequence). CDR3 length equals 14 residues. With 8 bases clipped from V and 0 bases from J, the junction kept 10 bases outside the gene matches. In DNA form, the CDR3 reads TGTGCCCTACACAAGGGACAGAGCTCCTACGAGCAGTACTTC. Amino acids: CALHKGQSSYEQYF.

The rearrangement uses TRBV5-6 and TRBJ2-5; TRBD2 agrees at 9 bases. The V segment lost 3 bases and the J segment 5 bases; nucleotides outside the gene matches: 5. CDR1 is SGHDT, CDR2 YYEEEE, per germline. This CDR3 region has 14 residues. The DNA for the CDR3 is TGTGCCAGCAGCTCTAGCGGGACTCGCGAGACCCAGTACTTC. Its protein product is CASSSSGTRETQYF.

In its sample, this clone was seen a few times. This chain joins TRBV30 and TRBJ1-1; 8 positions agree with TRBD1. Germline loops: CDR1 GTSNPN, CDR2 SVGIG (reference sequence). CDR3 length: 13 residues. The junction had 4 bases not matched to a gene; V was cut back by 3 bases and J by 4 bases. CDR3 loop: CAWREQGVTEAFF. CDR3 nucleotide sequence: TGTGCCTGGAGGGAACAGGGGGTCACTGAAGCTTTCTTT.

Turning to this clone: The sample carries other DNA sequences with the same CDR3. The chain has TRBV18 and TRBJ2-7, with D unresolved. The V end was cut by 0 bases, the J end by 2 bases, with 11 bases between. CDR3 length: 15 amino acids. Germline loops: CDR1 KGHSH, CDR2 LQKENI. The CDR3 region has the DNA TGTGCCAGCTCACCACCGGGTGGAACCACCTACGAGCAGTACTTC. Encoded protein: CASSPPGGTTYEQYF. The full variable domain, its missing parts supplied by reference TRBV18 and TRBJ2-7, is NAGVMQNPRHLVRRRGQEARLRCSPMKGHSHVYWYRQLPEEGLKFMVYLQKENIIDESGMPKERFSAEFPKEGPSILRIQQVVRGDSAAYFCASSPPGGTTYEQYFGPGTRLTVT.

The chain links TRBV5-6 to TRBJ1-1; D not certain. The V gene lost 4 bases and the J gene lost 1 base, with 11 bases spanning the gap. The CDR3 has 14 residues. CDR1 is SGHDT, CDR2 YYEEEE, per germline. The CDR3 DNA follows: TGTGCCAGCAGCCCTGGAGGGCCGAACACTGAAGCTTTCTTT. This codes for CASSPGGPNTEAFF.

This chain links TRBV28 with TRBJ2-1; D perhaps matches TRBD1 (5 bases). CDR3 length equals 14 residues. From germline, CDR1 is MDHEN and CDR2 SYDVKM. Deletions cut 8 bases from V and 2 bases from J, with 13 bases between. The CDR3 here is CASGATGPYNEQFF. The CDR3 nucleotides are TGTGCCAGCGGGGCTACAGGACCCTACAATGAGCAGTTCTTC.

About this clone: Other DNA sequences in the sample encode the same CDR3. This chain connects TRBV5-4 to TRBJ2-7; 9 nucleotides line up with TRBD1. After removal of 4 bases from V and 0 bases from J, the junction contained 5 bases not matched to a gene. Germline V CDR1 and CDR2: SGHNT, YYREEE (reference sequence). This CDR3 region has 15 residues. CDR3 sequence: CASSPGQGNSYEQYF. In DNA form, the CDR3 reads TGTGCCAGCAGCCCTGGACAGGGGAACTCCTACGAGCAGTACTTC.

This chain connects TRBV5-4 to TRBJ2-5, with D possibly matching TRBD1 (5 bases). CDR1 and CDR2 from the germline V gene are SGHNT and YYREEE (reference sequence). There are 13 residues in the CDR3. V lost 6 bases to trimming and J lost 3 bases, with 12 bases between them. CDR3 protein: CASTLGREETQYF. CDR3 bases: TGTGCCAGCACCCTCGGCAGGGAAGAGACCCAGTACTTC.

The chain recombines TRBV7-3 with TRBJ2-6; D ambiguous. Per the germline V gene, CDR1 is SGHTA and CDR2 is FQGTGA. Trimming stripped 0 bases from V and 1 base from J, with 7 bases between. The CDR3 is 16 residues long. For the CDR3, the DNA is TGTGCCAGCAGCTTAACGGGCCAATCTGGGGCCAACGTCCTGACTTTC. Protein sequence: CASSLTGQSGANVLTF.

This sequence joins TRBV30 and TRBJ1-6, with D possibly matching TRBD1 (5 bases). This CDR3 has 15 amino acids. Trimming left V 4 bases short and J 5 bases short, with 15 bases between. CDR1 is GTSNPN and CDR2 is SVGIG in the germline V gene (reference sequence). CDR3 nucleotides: TGTGCCTGGACTCTTCAGGGTTTAGATAATTCACCCCTCCACTTT. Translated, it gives CAWTLQGLDNSPLHF. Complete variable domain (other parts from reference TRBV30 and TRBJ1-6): SQTIHQWPATLVQPVGSPLSLECTVEGTSNPNLYWYRQAAGRGLQLLFYSVGIGQISSEVPQNLSASRPQDRQFILSSKKLLLSDSGFYLCAWTLQGLDNSPLHFGNGTRLTVT.

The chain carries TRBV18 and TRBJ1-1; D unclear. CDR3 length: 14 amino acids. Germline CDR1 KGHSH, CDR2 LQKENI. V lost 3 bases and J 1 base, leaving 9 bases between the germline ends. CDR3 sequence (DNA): TGTGCCAGCTCACCGGGCAGCAAGAACACTGAAGCTTTCTTT. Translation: CASSPGSKNTEAFF.